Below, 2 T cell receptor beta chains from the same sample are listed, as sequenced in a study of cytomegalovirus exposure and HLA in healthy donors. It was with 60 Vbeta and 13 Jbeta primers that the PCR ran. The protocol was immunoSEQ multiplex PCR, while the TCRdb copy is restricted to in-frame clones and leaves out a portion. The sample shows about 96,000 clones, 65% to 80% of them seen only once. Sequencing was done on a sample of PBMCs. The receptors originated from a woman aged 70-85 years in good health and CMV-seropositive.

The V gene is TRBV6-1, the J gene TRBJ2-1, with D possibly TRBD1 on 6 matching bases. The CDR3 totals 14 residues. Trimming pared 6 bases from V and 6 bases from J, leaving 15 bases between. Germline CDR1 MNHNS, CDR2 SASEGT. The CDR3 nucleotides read TGTGCCAGCAGGGAACAGGGTAAGAGCAATGAGCAGTTCTTC. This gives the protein CASREQGKSNEQFF.

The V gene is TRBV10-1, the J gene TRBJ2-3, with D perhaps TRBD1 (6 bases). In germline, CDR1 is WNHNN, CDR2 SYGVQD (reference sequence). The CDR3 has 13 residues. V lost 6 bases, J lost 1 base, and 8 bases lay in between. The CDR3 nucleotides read TGCGCCAGCAGATCAGGGGGCACAGATACGCAGTATTTT. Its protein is CASRSGGTDTQYF.